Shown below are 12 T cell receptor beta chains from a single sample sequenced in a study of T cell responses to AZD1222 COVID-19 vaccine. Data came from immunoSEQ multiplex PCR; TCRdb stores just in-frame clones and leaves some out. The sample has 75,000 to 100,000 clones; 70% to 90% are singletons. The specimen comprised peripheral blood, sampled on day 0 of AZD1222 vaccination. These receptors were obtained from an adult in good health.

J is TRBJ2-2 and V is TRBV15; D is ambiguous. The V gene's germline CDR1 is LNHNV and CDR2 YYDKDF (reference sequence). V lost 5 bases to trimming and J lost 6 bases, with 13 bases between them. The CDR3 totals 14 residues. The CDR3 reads CATSLRVVAGELFF. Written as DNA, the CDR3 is TGTGCCACCAGCTTACGGGTCGTGGCCGGGGAGCTGTTTTTT.

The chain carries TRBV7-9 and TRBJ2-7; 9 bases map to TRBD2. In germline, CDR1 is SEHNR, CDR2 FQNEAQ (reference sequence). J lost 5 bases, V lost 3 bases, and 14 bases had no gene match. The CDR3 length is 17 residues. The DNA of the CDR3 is TGTGCCAGCAGCTTCGGGGGGGGGCGGGAGGGCCGGAACGAGCAGTACTTC. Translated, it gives CASSFGGGREGRNEQYF.

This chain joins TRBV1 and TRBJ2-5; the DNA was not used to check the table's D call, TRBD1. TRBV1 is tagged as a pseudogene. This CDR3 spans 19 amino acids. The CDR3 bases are TGCACCAGCAGCCAAGATCGCTATGCAGGGGGTGAATCCCAAGAGACCCAGTACTTC. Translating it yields CTSSQDRYAGGESQETQYF.

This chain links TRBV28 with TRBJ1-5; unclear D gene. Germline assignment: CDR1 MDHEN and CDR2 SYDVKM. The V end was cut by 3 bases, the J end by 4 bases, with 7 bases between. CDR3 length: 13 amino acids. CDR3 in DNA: TGTGCCAGCAGTTTCGTAGGTAATCAGCCCCAGCATTTT. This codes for CASSFVGNQPQHF.

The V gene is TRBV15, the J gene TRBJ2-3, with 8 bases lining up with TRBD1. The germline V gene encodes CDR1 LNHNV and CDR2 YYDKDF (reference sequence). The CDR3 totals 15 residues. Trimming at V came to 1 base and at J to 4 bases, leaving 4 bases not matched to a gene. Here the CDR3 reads CATSRGTGSPDTQYF. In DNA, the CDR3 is TGTGCCACCAGCAGAGGGACAGGGTCCCCAGATACGCAGTATTTT.

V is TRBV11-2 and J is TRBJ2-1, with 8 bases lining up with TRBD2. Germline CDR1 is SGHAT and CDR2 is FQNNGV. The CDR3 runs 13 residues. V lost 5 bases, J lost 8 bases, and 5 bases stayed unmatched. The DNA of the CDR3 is TGTGCCAGCAGCCTTGGACTAGCTGATGAGCAGTTCTTC. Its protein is CASSLGLADEQFF.

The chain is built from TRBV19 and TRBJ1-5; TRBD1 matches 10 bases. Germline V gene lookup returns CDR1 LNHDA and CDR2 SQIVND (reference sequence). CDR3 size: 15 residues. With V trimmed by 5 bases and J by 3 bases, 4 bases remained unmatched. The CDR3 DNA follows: TGTGCCAGTAGTCGGGACAGGGGATTCAATCAGCCCCAGCATTTT. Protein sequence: CASSRDRGFNQPQHF.

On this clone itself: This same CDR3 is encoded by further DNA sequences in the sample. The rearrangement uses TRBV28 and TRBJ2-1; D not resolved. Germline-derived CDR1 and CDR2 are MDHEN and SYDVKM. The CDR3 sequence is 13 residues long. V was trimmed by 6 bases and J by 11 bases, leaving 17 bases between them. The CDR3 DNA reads TGTGCCAGCAGCTTGGTGTCCACCGTAAAGCAGTTCTTC. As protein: CASSLVSTVKQFF.

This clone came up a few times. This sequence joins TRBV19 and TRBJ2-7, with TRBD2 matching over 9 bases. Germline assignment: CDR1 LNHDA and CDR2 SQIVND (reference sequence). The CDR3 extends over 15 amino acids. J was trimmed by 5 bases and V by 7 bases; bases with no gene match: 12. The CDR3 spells CASTLGASGTHEQYF. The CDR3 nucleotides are TGTGCCAGTACCCTAGGGGCTAGCGGGACCCACGAGCAGTACTTC.

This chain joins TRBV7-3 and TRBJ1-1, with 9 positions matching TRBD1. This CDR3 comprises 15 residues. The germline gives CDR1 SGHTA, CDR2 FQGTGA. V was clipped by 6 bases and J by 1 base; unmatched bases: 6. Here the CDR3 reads CASRPRTGANTEAFF. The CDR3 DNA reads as TGTGCCAGCAGACCCAGGACAGGGGCGAACACTGAAGCTTTCTTT.

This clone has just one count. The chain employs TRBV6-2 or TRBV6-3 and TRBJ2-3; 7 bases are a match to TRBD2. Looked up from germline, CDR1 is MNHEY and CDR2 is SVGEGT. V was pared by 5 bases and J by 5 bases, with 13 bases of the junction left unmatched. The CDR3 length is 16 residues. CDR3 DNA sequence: TGTGCCAGCAGTCCCGGGGAGCGGGACCGCGTAGATACGCAGTATTTT. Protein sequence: CASSPGERDRVDTQYF.

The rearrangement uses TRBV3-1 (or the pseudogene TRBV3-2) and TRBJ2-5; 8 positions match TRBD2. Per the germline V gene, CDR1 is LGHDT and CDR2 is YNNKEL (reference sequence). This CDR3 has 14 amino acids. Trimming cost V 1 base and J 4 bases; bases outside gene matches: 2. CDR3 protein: CASSQAGGVETQYF. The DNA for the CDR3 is TGTGCCAGCAGCCAAGCCGGGGGGGTAGAGACCCAGTACTTC.